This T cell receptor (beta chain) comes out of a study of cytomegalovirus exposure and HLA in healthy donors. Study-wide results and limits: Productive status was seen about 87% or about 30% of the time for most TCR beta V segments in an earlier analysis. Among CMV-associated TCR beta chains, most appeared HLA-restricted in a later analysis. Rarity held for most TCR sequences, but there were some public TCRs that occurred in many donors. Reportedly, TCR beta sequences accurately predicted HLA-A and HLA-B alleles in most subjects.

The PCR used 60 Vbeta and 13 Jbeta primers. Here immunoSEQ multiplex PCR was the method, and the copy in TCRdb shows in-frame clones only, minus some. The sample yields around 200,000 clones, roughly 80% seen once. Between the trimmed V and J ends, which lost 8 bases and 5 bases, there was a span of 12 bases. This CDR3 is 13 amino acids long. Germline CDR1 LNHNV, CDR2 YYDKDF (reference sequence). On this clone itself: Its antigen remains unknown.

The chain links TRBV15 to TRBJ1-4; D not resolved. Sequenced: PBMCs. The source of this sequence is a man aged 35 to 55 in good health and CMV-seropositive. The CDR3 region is CATAGGKNEKLFF. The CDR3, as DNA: TGTGCCACCGCAGGAGGGAAGAATGAAAAACTGTTTTTT.